This T cell receptor (beta chain) was retrieved from a study of a mutant IDH1 vaccine in newly diagnosed glioma. The V gene's germline CDR1 is LGHNA and CDR2 YSLEER. V lost 3 bases and J lost 4, with 10 bases in between. The CDR3 has 13 residues. The assay was immunoSEQ multiplex PCR, and TCRdb's table has in-frame clones only and misses some. The data hold around 25,000 clones, with about 77% observed a single time. Specified time point: week 11, during vaccination. Every vaccination contained 300 ug of the mutant IDH1 20-mer peptide and was paired with topical imiquimod. About this clone: The antigen remains unidentified.

The V call is TRBV4-3, the J call TRBJ2-7; D is ambiguous. The sequenced sample was PBMCs, obtained from a glioma patient whose treatment included an IDH1 peptide vaccine. The origin of this receptor is a woman aged 18 to 35 with glioma. DNA of the CDR3: TGCGCCAGCAGCCACCCCGGGTCATACGAGCAGTACTTC. It translates to CASSHPGSYEQYF.